Reported below is one TCR beta chain. Its antigen is currently unknown. Germline V gene sequence: CDR1 SGHRS, CDR2 YFSETQ. V shed 6 bases, J shed 5 bases, and the junction held 13 bases outside the gene matches. CDR3 length: 15 amino acids. The data were taken from a study of shared clonotypes between healthy human individuals. In the study overall: For every donor, three CD4 naive, three CD4 memory, two CD8 naive and one CD8 memory plates were used. Broader study findings: Relative to clonotypes present in all four donors, those not shared had lower generation probabilities. What naive subsets generally showed was a larger estimated richness than memory subsets showed.

Profiling relied on immunoSEQ multiplex PCR, and the TCRdb table lists in-frame clones only, not all of them. The sample has roughly 1,800,000 clones, approximately 94% seen once. Positively selected for CCR7, the CD45RO-negative cells used as naive CD8 cells excluded terminally differentiated effector memory CD45RA+ cells. The V call is TRBV5-1, the J call TRBJ2-5; 7 positions agree with TRBD1. Sequenced material: naive CD8+ T cells sorted from blood. The sequence derives from a man aged 18-30 years in good health. The CDR3 is CASTLGQASGETQYF. The CDR3 bases are TGCGCCAGCACTCTCGGACAGGCCTCCGGGGAGACCCAGTACTTC.